The rows below give T cell receptor beta chains drawn from one sample of a study of shared clonotypes between healthy human individuals. Generated by immunoSEQ multiplex PCR, the TCRdb table keeps only in-frame clones and is missing some. This sample yields about 2.4 million clones, of which 93% are seen a single time; more than 0.35% belongs to the top ten. The sequenced sample consisted of naive CD4+ T cells from PBMCs. These receptors were taken from a man younger than 35 in good health. Some clones in this sample may be carry-over from other donors' samples. Both conserved end residues are part of each CDR3. Fields, in order: V gene, clone size, D gene, J gene, CDR3 protein, CDR3 DNA. A D gene is named only where the DNA matches it firmly. Only some rows state a clone size, as once, few, many or a class for expanded clones.

v_gene: TRBV5-1; abundance: NA; d_gene: TRBD1; j_gene: TRBJ1-1; CDR3aa: CASTRQGANTEAFF; CDR3nt: TGCGCCAGCACTAGACAGGGGGCCAACACTGAAGCTTTCTTT
v_gene: TRBV11-3; abundance: NA; d_gene: NA; j_gene: TRBJ2-2; CDR3aa: CASSLTALTGRTGELFF; CDR3nt: TGTGCCAGCAGCTTAACCGCTTTGACAGGGAGGACCGGGGAGCTGTTTTTT
v_gene: TRBV6-6; abundance: NA; d_gene: TRBD2; j_gene: TRBJ2-7; CDR3aa: CASSYFTGLAEPPYF; CDR3nt: TGTGCCAGCAGTTACTTTACGGGGCTAGCGGAGCCCCCGTACTTC
v_gene: TRBV7-9; abundance: NA; d_gene: NA; j_gene: TRBJ1-3; CDR3aa: CASSPRSDVGNTIYF; CDR3nt: TGTGCCAGCAGCCCGAGGTCGGACGTTGGAAACACCATATATTTT
v_gene: TRBV5-1; abundance: NA; d_gene: NA; j_gene: TRBJ2-1; CDR3aa: CASSGLNDNEQFF; CDR3nt: TGCGCCAGTTCGGGGCTAAATGACAATGAGCAGTTCTTC
v_gene: TRBV7-9; abundance: once; d_gene: NA; j_gene: TRBJ1-4; CDR3aa: CASSGQRVIHEKLFF; CDR3nt: TGTGCCAGCAGCGGACAAAGGGTTATCCATGAAAAACTGTTTTTT
v_gene: TRBV2; abundance: once; d_gene: TRBD1; j_gene: TRBJ2-5; CDR3aa: CASSRDRGVRETQYF; CDR3nt: TGTGCCAGCAGTAGGGACAGGGGGGTTAGGGAGACCCAGTACTTC
v_gene: TRBV7-2; abundance: NA; d_gene: TRBD2; j_gene: TRBJ2-2; CDR3aa: CASSLRPSTSGSYTGELFF; CDR3nt: TGTGCCAGCAGCTTAAGGCCCTCGACTAGCGGGAGTTACACCGGGGAGCTGTTTTTT
v_gene: TRBV6-1; abundance: NA; d_gene: NA; j_gene: TRBJ2-5; CDR3aa: CASNQRYQETQYF; CDR3nt: TGTGCCAGCAACCAGCGGTACCAAGAGACCCAGTACTTC
v_gene: TRBV6-5; abundance: NA; d_gene: TRBD2; j_gene: TRBJ2-3; CDR3aa: CASRTSGRSPDTQYF; CDR3nt: TGTGCCAGCAGGACTAGCGGGAGATCGCCAGATACGCAGTATTTT
v_gene: TRBV2; abundance: NA; d_gene: TRBD2; j_gene: TRBJ2-7; CDR3aa: CASHLAGKSYEQYF; CDR3nt: TGTGCCAGCCATCTAGCGGGTAAATCCTACGAGCAGTACTTC
v_gene: TRBV18; abundance: NA; d_gene: NA; j_gene: TRBJ1-3; CDR3aa: CASSLYLLTGSGNTIYF; CDR3nt: TGTGCCAGCTCACTATACCTCCTGACAGGCTCTGGAAACACCATATATTTT
v_gene: TRBV7-9; abundance: NA; d_gene: NA; j_gene: TRBJ2-1; CDR3aa: CASSRPAVSYNEQFF; CDR3nt: TGTGCCAGCAGCCGCCCGGCGGTTTCCTACAATGAGCAGTTCTTC
v_gene: TRBV10-3; abundance: NA; d_gene: NA; j_gene: TRBJ1-2; CDR3aa: CAISPGGGYTF; CDR3nt: TGTGCCATCAGTCCGGGGGGTGGCTACACCTTC
v_gene: TRBV5-1; abundance: once; d_gene: TRBD1; j_gene: TRBJ2-5; CDR3aa: CASSISGTGETQYF; CDR3nt: TGCGCCAGCAGCATATCCGGGACAGGGGAGACCCAGTACTTC
v_gene: TRBV14; abundance: NA; d_gene: NA; j_gene: TRBJ1-3; CDR3aa: CASSQEGASGNTIYF; CDR3nt: TGTGCCAGCAGCCAAGAAGGGGCCAGTGGAAACACCATATATTTT
v_gene: TRBV6-1; abundance: once; d_gene: NA; j_gene: TRBJ1-2; CDR3aa: CASSARGEDYFGYTF; CDR3nt: TGTGCCAGCAGTGCTAGAGGGGAGGACTATTTTGGCTACACCTTC
v_gene: TRBV5-1; abundance: once; d_gene: NA; j_gene: TRBJ1-1; CDR3aa: CASSVSGARMNTEAFF; CDR3nt: TGCGCCAGCAGTGTTTCGGGGGCTCGGATGAACACTGAAGCTTTCTTT
v_gene: TRBV11-3; abundance: NA; d_gene: TRBD1; j_gene: TRBJ2-2; CDR3aa: CATSGGTGELFF; CDR3nt: TGTGCCACCTCAGGGGGCACCGGGGAGCTGTTTTTT
v_gene: TRBV7-2; abundance: NA; d_gene: NA; j_gene: TRBJ1-3; CDR3aa: CASSPYGEPGGNTIYF; CDR3nt: TGTGCCAGCAGCCCATACGGGGAACCTGGCGGAAACACCATATATTTT
v_gene: TRBV28; abundance: NA; d_gene: NA; j_gene: TRBJ2-5; CDR3aa: CASSLPGVKWTQYF; CDR3nt: TGTGCCAGCAGCCTTCCAGGGGTCAAATGGACCCAGTACTTC
v_gene: TRBV6-8; abundance: once; d_gene: NA; j_gene: TRBJ2-6; CDR3aa: CASSYRRGAGGANVLTF; CDR3nt: TGTGCCAGCAGTTACCGACGAGGGGCGGGTGGGGCCAACGTCCTGACTTTC
v_gene: TRBV7-2; abundance: NA; d_gene: TRBD1; j_gene: TRBJ2-5; CDR3aa: CASSLTGVGSETQYF; CDR3nt: TGTGCCAGCAGCCTCACAGGGGTTGGGTCCGAGACCCAGTACTTC
v_gene: TRBV4-3; abundance: once; d_gene: TRBD2; j_gene: TRBJ2-3; CDR3aa: CASSQDAGGPTDTQYF; CDR3nt: TGCGCCAGCAGCCAAGACGCGGGAGGCCCCACAGATACGCAGTATTTT
v_gene: TRBV11-3; abundance: NA; d_gene: TRBD1; j_gene: TRBJ2-3; CDR3aa: CASSPGTGGGTDTQYF; CDR3nt: TGTGCCAGCAGCCCTGGGACAGGGGGAGGCACAGATACGCAGTATTTT
v_gene: TRBV30; abundance: NA; d_gene: TRBD2; j_gene: TRBJ2-2; CDR3aa: CAWSVPQLAGYTGELFF; CDR3nt: TGTGCCTGGAGTGTACCCCAACTAGCGGGATACACCGGGGAGCTGTTTTTT
v_gene: TRBV9; abundance: NA; d_gene: NA; j_gene: TRBJ2-5; CDR3aa: CASSVDRAETQYF; CDR3nt: TGTGCCAGCAGCGTAGACAGGGCGGAGACCCAGTACTTC
v_gene: TRBV29-1; abundance: once; d_gene: NA; j_gene: TRBJ2-3; CDR3aa: CSAVSGGTDTQYF; CDR3nt: TGCAGCGCAGTCTCCGGTGGCACAGATACGCAGTATTTT
v_gene: TRBV6-5; abundance: NA; d_gene: NA; j_gene: TRBJ2-1; CDR3aa: CASSRQGSSYNEQFF; CDR3nt: TGTGCCAGCAGTCGCCAGGGAAGCTCCTACAATGAGCAGTTCTTC
v_gene: TRBV6-1; abundance: NA; d_gene: NA; j_gene: TRBJ2-5; CDR3aa: CASETPRETQYF; CDR3nt: TGTGCCAGCGAAACACCACGAGAGACCCAGTACTTC